This T cell receptor (beta chain) was sequenced in a study of T-cell memory formation after mild COVID-19. Study background: The two donors had largely donor-specific TCR clusters. The study's findings and limits: The appearance of some responding clones in pre-infection memory suggested that cross-reactive memory joined. Confirmation was lacking for SARS-CoV-2 specificity of second-wave clones that peaked on day 37.

TCRdb analysed the 5' RACE reads with MiXCR anew, one entry per CDR3 protein. The profile shows more than 350,000 distinct CDR3 sequences, roughly 15% of them singletons. A few counts support this clonotype. The antigen remains unidentified. This CDR3 contains 16 residues. V lost 5 bases to trimming and J lost 0 bases, with 16 bases between them. The germline V gene encodes CDR1 MNHEY and CDR2 SMNVEV (reference sequence). This chain joins TRBV27 and TRBJ1-2, with D possibly being TRBD1 (6 bases). The sequenced sample consisted of PBMCs or a T cell subset sorted from them (not recorded which). This TCR was sampled from a man between 18 and 29 years old who had mild COVID-19 (a few samples of this study predate the infection). Cell type and time point are not known. The CDR3, as DNA: TGTGCCAGCAGTCGCAACAGGGCCAATGCTAACTATGGCTACACCTTC. This codes for CASSRNRANANYGYTF.